The rows below give T cell receptor beta chains drawn from one sample of a study of cytomegalovirus exposure and HLA in healthy donors. Some clones are missing from TCRdb's copy, which holds only in-frame ones; the method was immunoSEQ multiplex PCR. The profile shows under 200,000 clones, 70% to 85% of them singletons. The sample comprised PBMCs. These receptors originate from a man aged 35-49 years in good health and CMV-seronegative. Each CDR3 is given with its conserved first and last residue. The D gene is left open where the match is weak. Some rows mark clone size as missing; the rest say once, few, many or name a class of expanded clone.

abundance: few; v_gene: TRBV5-4; j_gene: TRBJ2-2; d_gene: .; CDR3aa: CASSTNRVSGELFF; CDR3nt: TGTGCCAGCAGCACCAACAGGGTTTCGGGGGAGCTGTTTTTT
abundance: .; v_gene: TRBV6-5; j_gene: TRBJ1-1; d_gene: .; CDR3aa: CASSYRQVISGAFF; CDR3nt: TGTGCCAGCAGTTACAGACAGGTTATCTCGGGAGCTTTCTTT
abundance: .; v_gene: TRBV14; j_gene: TRBJ2-5; d_gene: TRBD2; CDR3aa: CASSQGGTAGETQYF; CDR3nt: TGTGCCAGCAGCCAGGGAGGGACTGCAGGGGAGACCCAGTACTTC
abundance: .; v_gene: TRBV2; j_gene: TRBJ1-6; d_gene: TRBD1; CDR3aa: CASSYRGNSPLHF; CDR3nt: TGTGCCAGCAGTTACAGGGGTAATTCACCCCTCCACTTT
abundance: .; v_gene: TRBV27; j_gene: TRBJ1-5; d_gene: TRBD1; CDR3aa: CASSKNPGQGNNQPQHF; CDR3nt: TGTGCCAGCAGTAAAAATCCGGGACAGGGAAACAATCAGCCCCAGCATTTT
abundance: .; v_gene: TRBV27; j_gene: TRBJ2-3; d_gene: .; CDR3aa: CASSPLGEADTQYF; CDR3nt: TGTGCCAGCAGCCCCCTTGGGGAGGCAGATACGCAGTATTTT
abundance: .; v_gene: TRBV6-5; j_gene: TRBJ1-2; d_gene: TRBD1; CDR3aa: CASSPRQGLYGYTF; CDR3nt: TGTGCCAGCAGTCCGAGACAGGGCCTCTATGGCTACACCTTC
abundance: .; v_gene: TRBV4-2; j_gene: TRBJ2-3; d_gene: TRBD1; CDR3aa: CASSQTVRQGSTDTQYF; CDR3nt: TGTGCCAGCAGCCAAACCGTCCGACAGGGATCCACAGATACGCAGTATTTT
abundance: .; v_gene: TRBV27; j_gene: TRBJ1-1; d_gene: .; CDR3aa: CASSSWVPGGAFF; CDR3nt: TGTGCCAGCAGTTCCTGGGTACCGGGAGGAGCTTTCTTT
abundance: few; v_gene: TRBV6-1; j_gene: TRBJ2-7; d_gene: .; CDR3aa: CAGQSGDISYEQYF; CDR3nt: TGTGCGGGGCAGTCTGGGGACATCTCCTACGAGCAGTACTTC
abundance: .; v_gene: TRBV6-5; j_gene: TRBJ2-4; d_gene: .; CDR3aa: CASRRTGFDIQYF; CDR3nt: TGTGCCAGCAGGCGTACAGGGTTTGACATTCAGTACTTC
abundance: .; v_gene: TRBV9; j_gene: TRBJ2-3; d_gene: .; CDR3aa: CASSEQGITDTQYF; CDR3nt: TGTGCCAGCAGCGAACAGGGAATCACAGATACGCAGTATTTT
abundance: few; v_gene: TRBV25-1; j_gene: TRBJ2-3; d_gene: .; CDR3aa: CASRGGAGTDTQYF; CDR3nt: TGTGCCAGCAGAGGGGGGGCCGGCACAGATACGCAGTATTTT
abundance: .; v_gene: TRBV6-6; j_gene: TRBJ2-7; d_gene: .; CDR3aa: CASSYSATSRYEQYF; CDR3nt: TGTGCCAGCAGTTACTCAGCAACTAGCAGGTACGAGCAGTACTTC
abundance: once; v_gene: TRBV28; j_gene: TRBJ1-1; d_gene: .; CDR3aa: CASSPSFTANTEAFF; CDR3nt: TGTGCCAGCAGTCCAAGTTTTACAGCGAACACTGAAGCTTTCTTT
abundance: .; v_gene: TRBV5-1; j_gene: TRBJ2-1; d_gene: TRBD1; CDR3aa: CASSLRPGQGHNEQFF; CDR3nt: TGCGCCAGCAGCCTCCGTCCGGGACAGGGGCACAATGAGCAGTTCTTC
abundance: .; v_gene: TRBV27; j_gene: TRBJ2-2; d_gene: .; CDR3aa: CASSLTGWAGELFF; CDR3nt: TGTGCCAGCAGTTTAACGGGTTGGGCCGGGGAGCTGTTTTTT
abundance: once; v_gene: TRBV5-6; j_gene: TRBJ1-1; d_gene: TRBD1; CDR3aa: CASSLGDRGNTEAFF; CDR3nt: TGTGCCAGCAGCTTGGGGGACAGGGGGAACACTGAAGCTTTCTTT
abundance: .; v_gene: TRBV6-1; j_gene: TRBJ2-6; d_gene: TRBD1; CDR3aa: CASSGQGINSGANVLTF; CDR3nt: TGTGCCAGCAGTGGACAGGGTATAAACTCTGGGGCCAACGTCCTGACTTTC
abundance: .; v_gene: TRBV2; j_gene: TRBJ1-1; d_gene: TRBD1; CDR3aa: CASSVRGLVNTEAFF; CDR3nt: TGTGCCAGCAGTGTCAGGGGGCTGGTGAACACTGAAGCTTTCTTT
abundance: .; v_gene: TRBV7-9; j_gene: TRBJ1-2; d_gene: .; CDR3aa: CASSSPILGRPYGYTF; CDR3nt: TGTGCCAGCAGCTCCCCCATCTTGGGGAGACCGTATGGCTACACCTTC
abundance: .; v_gene: TRBV18; j_gene: TRBJ2-5; d_gene: TRBD2; CDR3aa: CASGRDRRETQYF; CDR3nt: TGTGCCAGCGGGAGGGATCGCAGAGAGACCCAGTACTTC
abundance: few; v_gene: TRBV5-1; j_gene: TRBJ2-7; d_gene: TRBD1; CDR3aa: CASSLGAGGSYEQYF; CDR3nt: TGCGCCAGCAGCTTGGGAGCAGGGGGCTCCTACGAGCAGTACTTC
abundance: .; v_gene: TRBV5-1; j_gene: TRBJ1-2; d_gene: .; CDR3aa: CASSLDSFNYGYTF; CDR3nt: TGCGCCAGCAGCTTGGACAGCTTTAACTATGGCTACACCTTC
abundance: once; v_gene: TRBV7-2; j_gene: TRBJ2-3; d_gene: TRBD2; CDR3aa: CASSLGRSGGFTDTQYF; CDR3nt: TGTGCCAGCAGCTTAGGTCGTAGCGGGGGGTTCACAGATACGCAGTATTTT
abundance: .; v_gene: TRBV6-1; j_gene: TRBJ2-1; d_gene: .; CDR3aa: CASTPMRNEQFF; CDR3nt: TGTGCCAGCACCCCGATGAGAAATGAGCAGTTCTTC
abundance: .; v_gene: TRBV28; j_gene: TRBJ2-5; d_gene: .; CDR3aa: CASSPLAGGPGETQYF; CDR3nt: TGTGCCAGCAGTCCCCTAGCCGGGGGGCCGGGGGAGACCCAGTACTTC
abundance: .; v_gene: TRBV6-1; j_gene: TRBJ2-7; d_gene: .; CDR3aa: CASSEARSLYRVLRYEQYF; CDR3nt: TGTGCCAGCAGTGAAGCGCGGTCCTTATACAGGGTTCTCCGCTACGAGCAGTACTTC
abundance: few; v_gene: TRBV19; j_gene: TRBJ1-5; d_gene: .; CDR3aa: CASKGSGSYGQPQHF; CDR3nt: TGTGCCAGTAAGGGCTCAGGGTCATATGGGCAGCCCCAGCATTTT
abundance: .; v_gene: TRBV6-5; j_gene: TRBJ2-7; d_gene: .; CDR3aa: CASSPPGASSYEQYF; CDR3nt: TGTGCCAGCAGTCCTCCAGGGGCGAGCTCCTACGAGCAGTACTTC
abundance: .; v_gene: TRBV5-1; j_gene: TRBJ2-1; d_gene: .; CDR3aa: CASSLAAGSSYNEQFF; CDR3nt: TGCGCCAGCAGCTTGGCCGCGGGAAGCTCCTACAATGAGCAGTTCTTC
abundance: once; v_gene: TRBV28; j_gene: TRBJ1-6; d_gene: TRBD1; CDR3aa: CASTRDRGSPLHF; CDR3nt: TGTGCCAGCACTCGGGACAGGGGTTCACCCCTCCACTTT
abundance: .; v_gene: TRBV27; j_gene: TRBJ2-7; d_gene: TRBD1; CDR3aa: CASSSRNRGGNEQYF; CDR3nt: TGTGCCAGCAGTTCGAGGAACAGGGGTGGGAACGAGCAGTACTTC
abundance: .; v_gene: TRBV4-2; j_gene: TRBJ2-5; d_gene: TRBD2; CDR3aa: CASSQKLSGTRNQETQYF; CDR3nt: TGTGCCAGCAGCCAAAAACTTTCCGGGACTAGGAACCAAGAGACCCAGTACTTC